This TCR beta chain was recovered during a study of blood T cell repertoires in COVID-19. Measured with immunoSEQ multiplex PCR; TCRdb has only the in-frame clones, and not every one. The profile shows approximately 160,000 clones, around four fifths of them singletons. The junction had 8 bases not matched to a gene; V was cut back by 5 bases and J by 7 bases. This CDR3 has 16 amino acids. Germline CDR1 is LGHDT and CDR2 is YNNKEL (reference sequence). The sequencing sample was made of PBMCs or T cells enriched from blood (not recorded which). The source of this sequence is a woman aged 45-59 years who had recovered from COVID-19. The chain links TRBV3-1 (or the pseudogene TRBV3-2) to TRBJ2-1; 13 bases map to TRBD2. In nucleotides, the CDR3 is TGTGCCAGCAGCACGGGGACTAGCGGGATTTGGAATGAGCAGTTCTTC. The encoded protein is CASSTGTSGIWNEQFF.